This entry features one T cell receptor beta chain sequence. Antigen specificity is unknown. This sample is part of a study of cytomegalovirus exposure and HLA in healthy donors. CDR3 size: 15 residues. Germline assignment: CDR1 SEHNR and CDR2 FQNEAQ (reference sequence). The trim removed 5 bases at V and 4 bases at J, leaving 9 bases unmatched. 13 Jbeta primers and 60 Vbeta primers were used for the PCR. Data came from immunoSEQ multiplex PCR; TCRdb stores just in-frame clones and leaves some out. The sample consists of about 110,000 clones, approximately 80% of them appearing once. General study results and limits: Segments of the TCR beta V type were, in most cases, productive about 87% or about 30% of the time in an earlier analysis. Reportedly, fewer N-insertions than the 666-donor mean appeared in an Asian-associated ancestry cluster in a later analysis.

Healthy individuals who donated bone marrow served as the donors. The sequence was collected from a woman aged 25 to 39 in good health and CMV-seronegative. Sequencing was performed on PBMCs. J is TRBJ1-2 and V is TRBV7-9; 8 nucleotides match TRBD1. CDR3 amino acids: CASSTTGERVYGYTF. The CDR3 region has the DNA TGTGCCAGCAGCACGACAGGGGAAAGGGTCTATGGCTACACCTTC.